A selection of T cell receptor beta chains follows, all from one sample in a study of long-term antiretroviral therapy in people with HIV. Using immunoSEQ multiplex PCR, the repertoire was profiled, and TCRdb retains in-frame clones only, with some absent. The table shows some 35,000 clones, with 83% occurring only once. Material: unsorted PBMCs, obtained 0.4 years before starting antiretroviral therapy. The receptor set was obtained from a man in his late teens or twenties with HIV. CDR3s include the opening cysteine and the closing phenylalanine or tryptophan. The D gene is left open where the match is weak. Rows give clone size only sometimes, using once, few, many, or a class for an expanded clone.

size	V	J	length	D	CDR3	DNA
-	TRBV27	TRBJ1-5	15	-	CASSFKGWGNQPQHF	TGTGCCAGCAGTTTTAAGGGGTGGGGCAATCAGCCCCAGCATTTT
-	TRBV30	TRBJ2-1	13	TRBD2	CAWSAQPSGVQFF	TGTGCCTGGAGTGCACAACCTAGCGGGGTGCAGTTCTTC
-	TRBV9	TRBJ1-2	14	TRBD1	CASSADRAGYGYTF	TGTGCCAGCAGCGCAGACAGGGCGGGCTATGGCTACACCTTC
-	TRBV30	TRBJ1-1	10	-	CAQGNTEAFF	TGTGCCCAAGGGAACACTGAAGCTTTCTTT
-	TRBV6-6	TRBJ2-5	16	-	CASSYRATAPGETQYF	TGTGCCAGCAGTTATAGGGCGACGGCCCCTGGGGAGACCCAGTACTTC
-	TRBV19	TRBJ2-7	15	TRBD2	CASSTGLAGPYEQYF	TGTGCCAGTAGTACGGGACTAGCGGGACCCTACGAGCAGTACTTC
-	TRBV7-2	TRBJ2-3	15	TRBD2	CASSLDSGGADTQYF	TGTGCCAGCAGCTTAGATAGCGGGGGGGCGGATACGCAGTATTTT
-	TRBV18	TRBJ2-2	14	TRBD1	CASSPDRGRVELFF	TGTGCCAGCTCACCTGACAGGGGGCGCGTCGAGCTGTTTTTT
few	TRBV6-1	TRBJ1-5	13	TRBD1	CASSVNRGQPQHF	TGTGCCAGCAGTGTGAACAGGGGCCAGCCCCAGCATTTT
-	TRBV19	TRBJ2-3	16	TRBD2	CASSTFGGGDTDTQYF	TGTGCCAGTAGTACGTTTGGGGGGGGTGACACAGATACGCAGTATTTT
-	TRBV6-5	TRBJ2-7	11	-	CASSYRSEQYF	TGTGCCAGCAGTTACCGGAGCGAGCAGTACTTC
-	TRBV6-1	TRBJ2-7	15	-	CASDPGTASIYEQYF	TGTGCCAGTGACCCCGGGACTGCATCCATCTACGAGCAGTACTTC
-	TRBV7-9	TRBJ2-3	16	-	CASSSDSYGRTDTQYF	TGTGCCAGCAGCTCCGACAGTTACGGGCGGACAGATACGCAGTATTTT
-	TRBV5-5	TRBJ1-1	15	-	CASSLGSTGNTEAFF	TGTGCCAGCAGCTTAGGTTCGACGGGGAACACTGAAGCTTTCTTT
-	TRBV10-1	TRBJ2-1	14	-	CASSEDSAYNEQFF	TGCGCCAGCAGTGAGGACAGTGCTTACAATGAGCAGTTCTTC
-	TRBV19	TRBJ2-1	15	-	CASSPTGFGRNEQFF	TGTGCCAGTAGTCCCACAGGGTTTGGGCGCAATGAGCAGTTCTTC
-	TRBV19	TRBJ2-7	15	TRBD1	CASSTTGTGGYEQYF	TGTGCCAGTAGTACTACCGGGACAGGGGGCTACGAGCAGTACTTC
-	TRBV18	TRBJ1-1	12	-	CASSQDTTEAFF	TGTGCCAGCTCACAGGACACAACTGAAGCTTTCTTT
once	TRBV7-8	TRBJ1-2	16	TRBD1	CASSATGETANYGYTF	TGTGCCAGCAGCGCCACAGGGGAAACCGCTAACTATGGCTACACCTTC
-	TRBV19	TRBJ1-2	14	-	CASRIQGPNYGYTF	TGTGCCAGTAGGATACAGGGACCCAACTATGGCTACACCTTC
-	TRBV19	TRBJ2-1	15	TRBD2	CASNPAGGSYNEQFF	TGTGCCAGTAACCCAGCGGGGGGTTCCTACAATGAGCAGTTCTTC
-	TRBV7-9	TRBJ2-7	14	-	CARRRQLRNYEQYF	TGTGCCAGGCGCCGACAGCTACGAAATTACGAGCAGTACTTC
-	TRBV5-5	TRBJ2-3	15	-	CASSLWGPSTDTQYF	TGTGCCAGCAGCTTGTGGGGGCCCAGCACAGATACGCAGTATTTT
-	TRBV7-9	TRBJ2-3	16	-	CASSRLLGDSTDTQYF	TGTGCCAGCAGCCGCCTCTTGGGGGACAGCACAGATACGCAGTATTTT
-	TRBV27	TRBJ2-1	15	TRBD2	CASSWTSAPYNEQFF	TGTGCCAGCAGTTGGACTAGCGCCCCCTACAATGAGCAGTTCTTC
-	TRBV7-6	TRBJ1-3	14	TRBD1	CASSSDRAGNTIYF	TGTGCCAGCAGCTCAGACAGGGCTGGAAACACCATATATTTT
-	TRBV18	TRBJ2-3	15	-	CASSPRTVSTDTQYF	TGTGCCAGCTCACCAAGGACAGTTAGCACAGATACGCAGTATTTT
-	TRBV12-5	TRBJ2-7	15	-	CASGQVTGLGREQYF	TGTGCTAGTGGTCAAGTGACCGGATTGGGGAGGGAGCAGTACTTC
-	TRBV27	TRBJ2-7	14	-	CASSLTPGHYEQYF	TGTGCCAGCAGTTTAACTCCGGGCCACTACGAGCAGTACTTC
few	TRBV6-1	TRBJ1-2	15	-	CASSEARPGDYGYTF	TGTGCCAGCAGTGAAGCGAGACCAGGGGACTATGGCTACACCTTC
-	TRBV20-1	TRBJ2-5	10	-	CSAKQETQYF	TGCAGTGCTAAACAAGAGACCCAGTACTTC
few	TRBV7-9	TRBJ1-2	13	-	CASSWIGVEGYTF	TGTGCCAGCAGCTGGATCGGGGTGGAAGGCTACACCTTC
-	TRBV5-1	TRBJ2-7	17	TRBD1	CASSLLPSDRGSYEQYF	TGCGCCAGCAGCTTGTTACCCTCGGACAGGGGGTCCTACGAGCAGTACTTC
-	TRBV6-1	TRBJ2-7	14	TRBD2	CASTGGRTRYEQYF	TGTGCCAGCACTGGCGGGAGGACCCGCTACGAGCAGTACTTC
-	TRBV6-5	TRBJ1-2	15	-	CASRLEGPANYGYTF	TGTGCCAGCAGACTAGAGGGCCCAGCTAACTATGGCTACACCTTC